This is a list of T cell receptor beta chains from one sample in a study of T cells in Graves' hyperthyroidism and ophthalmopathy. TCRdb called the multiplex PCR reads again in MiXCR, with one record for every CDR3 protein. Of some 570,000 distinct CDR3 sequences in the sample, approximately 17% are singletons; the top ten hold 17%. Sequenced input: blood. The receptors come from a young woman with Graves' ophthalmopathy. Each CDR3 is given with its conserved first and last residue. D genes are given only for firm matches. The size entry is marked missing in some rows and otherwise reads once, few, many or a size class.

>-|-|TRBV6-1|TRBJ1-2
TGTGCCAGCAGGGGTTCTGGGTCGGGGGGCTACACCTTC
CASRGSGSGGYTF
>many|TRBD1|TRBV12-3/TRBV12-4|TRBJ1-2
TGTGCCAGCAGCCCCGGACAGGGGTTCGATGGCTACACCTTC
CASSPGQGFDGYTF
>few|TRBD2|TRBV20-1|TRBJ2-1
TGCAGTGCTAGACCCGGGACTAGCGGATACTATGAGCAGTTCTTC
CSARPGTSGYYEQFF
>many|TRBD1|TRBV20-1|TRBJ1-4
TGCAGTGCCACGAGACAGGGCGGAACTAATGAAAAACTGTTTTTT
CSATRQGGTNEKLFF
>few|TRBD1|TRBV5-8|TRBJ1-4
TGTGCCAGCAGCTTGGCCGTTGGACAGGGTGAAAAACTGTTTTTT
CASSLAVGQGEKLFF
>few|-|TRBV3-1|TRBJ1-3
TGTGCCAGCAGCCAAGGTAGCACGCGAGGAAACACCATATATTTT
CASSQGSTRGNTIYF
>many|TRBD1|TRBV5-1|TRBJ2-7
TGCGCCAGCAGCTTGGTTCGGGACAGTCCCTACGAGCAGTACTTC
CASSLVRDSPYEQYF
>many|TRBD1|TRBV7-8|TRBJ2-7
TGTGCCAGCAGCATCGGGACAGCCTACGAGCAGTACTTC
CASSIGTAYEQYF
>few|-|TRBV28|TRBJ1-5
TGTGCCAGCAGTTTATTGCTGGGACCAAACAATCAGCCCCAGCATTTT
CASSLLLGPNNQPQHF
>once|TRBD2|TRBV20-1|TRBJ2-1
TGCAGTGCTAGAGATAGCGGGGGGGGGAATGAGCAGTTCTTC
CSARDSGGGNEQFF
>few|TRBD2|TRBV20-1|TRBJ2-1
TGCAGTGCCGACCCGGGACTAGCGGGAGCACCCTACAATGAGCAGTTCTTC
CSADPGLAGAPYNEQFF
>many|TRBD1|TRBV12-3/TRBV12-4|TRBJ1-2
TGTGCCAGCGGGCTGGGACAGGGGGCCGCCTATGGCTACACCTTC
CASGLGQGAAYGYTF
>-|-|TRBV29-1|TRBJ1-2
TGCAGCGTTTATAGGGCTAACTATGGCTACACCTTC
CSVYRANYGYTF
>many|-|TRBV28|TRBJ1-6
TGTGCCAGCAGTCCGCCCCGCTATAATTCACCCCTCCACTTT
CASSPPRYNSPLHF
>few|-|TRBV27|TRBJ2-7
TGTGCCAGCAGTTCCCTCCCCGGGGACCCCTACTACGAGCAGTACTTC
CASSSLPGDPYYEQYF
>many|-|TRBV7-9|TRBJ1-2
TGTGCCAGCAGCTTAACGCAGCTTAACTATGGCTACACCTTC
CASSLTQLNYGYTF
>few|TRBD2|TRBV10-2|TRBJ2-1
TGCGCCAGCAGCACTAGCGGCGAGCAGTTCTTC
CASSTSGEQFF
>once|-|TRBV5-8|TRBJ2-7
TGTGCCAGCAGCACCGGACAGATGTTAGGGAATGAGCAGTACTTC
CASSTGQMLGNEQYF
>many|-|TRBV6-2/TRBV6-3|TRBJ2-2
TGTGCCAGCAGTTCGACGGACACCGGGGAGCTGTTTTTT
CASSSTDTGELFF
>-|-|TRBV29-1|TRBJ2-7
TGCAGCGTTGACTACAGGGAAACCTACGAGCAGTACTTC
CSVDYRETYEQYF
>few|TRBD2|TRBV7-3|TRBJ2-2
TGTGCCAGCAGCCCGGCGGGGGGGAACACCGGGGAGCTGTTTTTT
CASSPAGGNTGELFF
>-|TRBD1|TRBV7-9|TRBJ1-4
TGTGCCAGCAGCCCATCGGGACAGGGGGAAAAACTGTTTTTT
CASSPSGQGEKLFF
>many|TRBD2|TRBV7-2|TRBJ2-2
TGTGCCAGCAGCTTAGTCGGGAGGGTCACCGGGGAGCTGTTTTTT
CASSLVGRVTGELFF
>-|-|TRBV4-2|TRBJ1-2
TGTGCCAGCAGCCAAGATGTAGCTAACTATGGCTACACCTTC
CASSQDVANYGYTF
>-|-|TRBV30|TRBJ1-5
TGTGCCTGGGGAACAGGAGGAGGGTATCAGCCCCAGCATTTT
CAWGTGGGYQPQHF
>-|-|TRBV5-4|TRBJ1-2
TGTGCCAGCAGCCCCGTTGACTCACAGGGACGGGGTGGCTACACCTTC
CASSPVDSQGRGGYTF
>few|-|TRBV28|TRBJ1-1
TGTGCCAGCACTGGCAGGGCCAACCGGGAAGCTTTCTTT
CASTGRANREAFF
>few|TRBD2|TRBV12-5|TRBJ2-1
TGTGCTAGTGGTTCCCCCCCCCCGGGACTAGCGGGAGATGAGCAGTTCTTC
CASGSPPPGLAGDEQFF
>-|TRBD2|TRBV7-2|TRBJ2-5
TGTGCCAGCAGCCAGACGTTCGGGGGTGGACTAGCGGGAGAACAAGAGACCCAGTACTTC
CASSQTFGGGLAGEQETQYF
>many|TRBD2|TRBV7-2|TRBJ2-1
TGTGCCAGCAGCTTAGCACTAGCGGGGTCCTACAATGAGCAGTTCTTC
CASSLALAGSYNEQFF
>-|-|TRBV29-1|TRBJ1-2
TGCAGCGTTGACAGGGGCCCCTATGGCTACACCTTC
CSVDRGPYGYTF
>-|TRBD1|TRBV4-1|TRBJ2-2
TGCGCCAGCAGCACTACAGGGGGCACCGGGGAGCTGTTTTTT
CASSTTGGTGELFF
>many|TRBD2|TRBV29-1|TRBJ2-7
TGCAGCGTTGAAGATCCTTCGGGGGGGCTCTACGAGCAGTACTTC
CSVEDPSGGLYEQYF
>many|-|TRBV7-8|TRBJ2-1
TGTGCCAGCAGCTACGGGCCATTGAGGGGGGAGCAGTTCTTC
CASSYGPLRGEQFF
>many|TRBD1|TRBV11-2|TRBJ2-7
TGTGCCAGCAGCTTAGACCCGGGACAGCCCTACGAGCAGTACTTC
CASSLDPGQPYEQYF
>many|-|TRBV7-9|TRBJ2-7
TGTGCCAGCAGCTTAGCGAGGTCAGACTACGAGCAGTACTTC
CASSLARSDYEQYF
>few|TRBD2|TRBV6-1|TRBJ2-3
TGTGCCAGCACCTCACCGTCTGCAGGGAGGGGAGATACGCAGTATTTT
CASTSPSAGRGDTQYF
>few|TRBD1|TRBV19|TRBJ2-6
TGTGCCAGTAGTATCCGGTCAGGGGGCGCGACTGGGGCCAACGTCCTGACTTTC
CASSIRSGGATGANVLTF
>few|-|TRBV27|TRBJ1-2
TGTGCCAGCAGTCCATACCGGGCCTCGCATGGCTACACCTTC
CASSPYRASHGYTF
>few|-|TRBV28|TRBJ1-4
TGTGCCAGCGGTCACCCCGAAAAACTGTTTTTT
CASGHPEKLFF
>many|-|TRBV2|TRBJ2-3
TGTGCCAGCAGTTCTCGGGGTCACTCAGATACGCAGTATTTT
CASSSRGHSDTQYF
>few|-|TRBV20-1|TRBJ2-7
TGCAGTGCTAGTAGCGGGACAGAAACCTACGAGCAGTACTTC
CSASSGTETYEQYF
>-|-|TRBV19|TRBJ1-1
TGTGCCAGTAGTGATCTTAATACCCCTGAAGCTTTCTTT
CASSDLNTPEAFF
>many|-|TRBV6-2/TRBV6-3|TRBJ1-1
TGTGCCAGCAGTGGGAAAAGGGGCTCTGAAGCTTTCTTT
CASSGKRGSEAFF
>few|TRBD2|TRBV7-6|TRBJ2-1
TGTGCCAGCAGCCCCCTTCAAGGGACTAGGGTCAATGAGCAGTTCTTC
CASSPLQGTRVNEQFF
>few|-|TRBV12-3/TRBV12-4|TRBJ1-1
TGTGCCAGCAGTTTAGTAGGACAGCCTAATGAAGCTTTCTTT
CASSLVGQPNEAFF
>-|-|TRBV18|TRBJ1-4
TGTGCCAGCTCTCCCCTTAGCTCCGGCGGGAATGAAAAACTGTTTTTT
CASSPLSSGGNEKLFF
>many|TRBD1|TRBV27|TRBJ2-5
TGTGCCACCGCCGACAGGGAAGAGACCCAGTACTTC
CATADREETQYF
>-|-|TRBV5-1|TRBJ2-3
TGTGCCAGCAGCGGCGCCGACAGGCGGATAACAGATACGCAGTATTTT
CASSGADRRITDTQYF